The 3 T cell receptor beta chains reported below all come from one sample, sequenced in a study of Ad26.COV2.S vaccination and SARS-CoV-2 variants (dated by TCRdb to about 2021). Receptor amplification or capture employed the immunoSEQ multiplex PCR assay. This is the immuneACCESS table as TCRdb keeps it, with only in-frame sequences that have V and J called. A part of the clones is gone; compared with another copy, unresolved V genes explain less than half, and the rest is unexplained. Here the sample has 300,000 to 500,000 clones; 70% to 90% occur a single time. The top ten constitute 3.5% of the sample. Interpreted using the paper, the treatment or condition label stands for: roughly 20 received Ad26.COV2.S at low or high dose, single or two shots; a few received placebo; per-sample allocation not given. Repertoires of vaccine and placebo recipients were sequenced from samples taken on day 63 after the first injection.

The sequences come from peripheral blood, collected in a trial of Ad26.COV2.S vaccine versus placebo. Receptors originate from a person between 18 and 65 years old who received the Ad26.COV2.S COVID-19 vaccine or a placebo.

CDR3 nucleotides: TGTGCCAGCAGGCGTATCGCCAAAAACATTCAGTACTTC. As protein: CASRRIAKNIQYF. The rearrangement joins TRBV11-2 to TRBJ2-4; D is undetermined. Germline CDR1 reads SGHAT; CDR2 reads FQNNGV. Trimming took 6 bases from V and 1 from J, leaving 7 bases between them. This CDR3 comprises 13 residues.

The chain combines TRBV6-1 with TRBJ2-7; the D is unclear. The CDR3 contains 11 residues. Trimming shortened V by 1 base and J by 5 bases, and 3 bases separated the two germline ends. Germline loops: CDR1 MNHNS, CDR2 SASEGT. The CDR3 loop reads CASSEVDEQYF. CDR3 in DNA: TGTGCCAGCAGTGAAGTAGACGAGCAGTACTTC.

J is TRBJ2-5 and V is TRBV6-2 or TRBV6-3; tentative D call: TRBD1 (6 bases). The CDR3 contains 13 residues. Germline values: CDR1 MNHEY, CDR2 SVGEGT. V shed 4 bases and J shed 2 bases, with 8 bases lying between them. CDR3: CASSSGAQETQYF. The DNA of the CDR3 is TGTGCCAGCAGTTCAGGGGCTCAAGAGACCCAGTACTTC.